This TCR beta chain comes out of a study of metastatic and nonmetastatic thyroid tumors. MiXCR was used by TCRdb to re-call the PCR reads. In the table there are about 40,000 clones, 18% of which are singletons. Before thyroid surgery, none of the patients had received any treatment. Germline V gene lookup returns CDR1 DFQATT and CDR2 SNEGSKA (reference sequence). The CDR3 runs to 16 residues. J lost 1 base, V lost 0 bases, and 5 bases had no gene match. The V gene is TRBV20-1, the J gene TRBJ2-1, with 8 bases identical to TRBD2. Sequenced: tumor tissue. The receptor's source is a female donor with papillary thyroid cancer or a benign thyroid nodule (not recorded which). Some clones in this sample may be carry-over from other donors' samples. Written as DNA, the CDR3 is TGCAGTGCTAGAGATAGCCTAGCGGGTTCCTACAATGAGCAGTTCTTC. Translation gives CSARDSLAGSYNEQFF.